This T cell receptor beta chain was captured by sequencing in a study of T cell changes during pregnancy in multiple sclerosis. Assay used: immunoSEQ multiplex PCR; TCRdb lists only in-frame clones, some missing. Among about 23,000 clones listed, around nine tenths were seen once. The CDR3 runs 17 residues. The receptor comes from a female donor in good health, enrolled as a control in a pregnancy study. Sequencing used CD4+ T cells from peripheral blood mononuclear cells, obtained in the first trimester of pregnancy. The gene calls are TRBV21-1 and TRBJ2-3; no DNA check was done on the table's D call, TRBD2. TRBV21-1 is a recognized pseudogene. The CDR3 sequence is CASSKAIAGGLADTQYF. DNA of the CDR3: TGTGCCAGCAGCAAAGCAATAGCGGGGGGGCTCGCAGATACGCAGTATTTT.